This is a list of T cell receptor beta chains from one sample in a study of T cell repertoires in cytomegalovirus infection. Their antigens remain unidentified. TCRdb reanalysed the reads using MiXCR and keeps one entry per CDR3 protein. This table holds some 700,000 distinct CDR3 sequences, roughly 36% found once. Sequences were derived from cultured PBMCs, sampled from culture after CMV antigen stimulation. These receptors all come from a human donor in good health (CMV status not recorded). Some clones in this sample may be carry-over from other donors' samples. The CDR3 runs from the conserved cysteine through the conserved F or W. D genes are given only for firm matches. Not all rows give a size; the values are once, few, many and, for expanded clones, a class.

J	size	D	V	DNA	CDR3
TRBJ1-1	few	-	TRBV6-5	TGTGCCAGCAGTTATGGAGGTGGGAGCGAAGCTTTCTTT	CASSYGGGSEAFF
TRBJ1-5	-	-	TRBV25-1	TGTGCCAGCAGTGAATGGGACAATCAGCCCCAGCATTTT	CASSEWDNQPQHF
TRBJ1-2	many	-	TRBV7-2	TGTGCCAGCAGCTCAAGCCCGGGTAACTATGGCTACACCTTC	CASSSSPGNYGYTF
TRBJ2-4	-	-	TRBV11-2	TGTGCCAGCAGCCGTGCCCGGGGAAACATTCAGTACTTC	CASSRARGNIQYF
TRBJ1-5	-	-	TRBV4-2	TGTGCCAGCAGCCAAGGAGTATATCGGCCCCAGCATTTT	CASSQGVYRPQHF
TRBJ2-3	few	-	TRBV6-6	TGTGCCAGCGGTAGTGTTGCAGATACGCAGTATTTT	CASGSVADTQYF
TRBJ2-7	-	-	TRBV12-3/TRBV12-4	TGTGCCAGCAGTTTCGGGGACGGGGGCCGGAGGTACGAGCAGTACTTC	CASSFGDGGRRYEQYF
TRBJ1-2	-	-	TRBV20-1	TGCAGTGCTGGAAGGAGTGGGGTTGGTGGCTACACCTTC	CSAGRSGVGGYTF
TRBJ1-4	few	-	TRBV6-2/TRBV6-3	TGTGCCAGCAGTTACGGAACGGAGGCTGAACTGTTTTTT	CASSYGTEAELFF
TRBJ2-3	few	-	TRBV6-5	TGTGCCAGCAGTTGGTCTCCGGGGGGCACAGATACGCAGTATTTT	CASSWSPGGTDTQYF
TRBJ1-2	-	-	TRBV2	TGTGCCAGCAGTGAATCAGGGCAGGTCCTCCTCTATGGCTACACCTTC	CASSESGQVLLYGYTF
TRBJ1-1	few	TRBD1	TRBV7-2	TGTGCCAGCAGCCCCGGACAGGGACACACTGAAGCTTTCTTT	CASSPGQGHTEAFF
TRBJ2-1	-	TRBD2	TRBV7-2	TGTGCCAGCAGCTTTAGCGGGAGACATTACAATGAGCAGTTCTTC	CASSFSGRHYNEQFF
TRBJ1-1	-	-	TRBV5-1	TGCGCCAGCTTTGCGATCCCGGGGGAAGAAGCTTTCTTT	CASFAIPGEEAFF
TRBJ2-3	-	TRBD2	TRBV28	TGTGCCAGCAGTTCCCGAACCCGCGGGGGGAACCGCCTACATACGCAGTATTTT	CASSSRTRGGNRLHTQYF
TRBJ2-5	many	TRBD2	TRBV7-8	TGTGCCAGCAGCTATCCCGGGACTAGCGGGGGCCCCAACCAAGAGACCCAGTACTTC	CASSYPGTSGGPNQETQYF
TRBJ2-3	once	-	TRBV7-6	TGTGCCAGCAGCTTAAAGGGGGGAAACACAGATACGCAGTATTTT	CASSLKGGNTDTQYF
TRBJ2-3	-	-	TRBV19	TGTGCCAGTAGTATACGACTAGATGCAGATACGCAGTATTTT	CASSIRLDADTQYF
TRBJ2-5	few	-	TRBV28	TGTGCCAGCAGGTCGCCCGGGGGCCAAGAGACCCAGTACTTC	CASRSPGGQETQYF
TRBJ1-6	-	TRBD1	TRBV4-1	TGCGCCAGCAGCCTCCGGACAGGGAATTCACCCCTCCACTTT	CASSLRTGNSPLHF
TRBJ2-3	few	TRBD2	TRBV7-2	TGTGCCAGCTCACCCCTCGCGGGGGTTCCCGGGGATACGCAGTATTTT	CASSPLAGVPGDTQYF
TRBJ2-7	many	TRBD2	TRBV7-2	TGTGCCAGCAGCTTGTCGATAGCGGGGTACGAGCAGTACTTC	CASSLSIAGYEQYF
TRBJ1-1	-	-	TRBV4-3	TGCGCCAGCAGCCAAGACTCGGGAGGGAACACTGAAGCTTTCTTT	CASSQDSGGNTEAFF
TRBJ2-3	few	TRBD1	TRBV6-6	TGTGCCAGCAGGGCCCCCGGACAGGGGGTAGATACGCAGTATTTT	CASRAPGQGVDTQYF
TRBJ2-5	-	-	TRBV4-3	TGCGCCAGCAGCCAACGGGGAACAGGTCGACTGAAAGAGACCCAGTACTTC	CASSQRGTGRLKETQYF
TRBJ2-7	many	TRBD2	TRBV12-3/TRBV12-4	TGTGCCAGCACCCCCGGGACTAGGGTCTACGAGCAGTACTTC	CASTPGTRVYEQYF
TRBJ2-5	few	-	TRBV7-2	TGTGCCAGCAGCCCCGGTGTGGGGTGGGAGACCCAGTACTTC	CASSPGVGWETQYF
TRBJ1-2	few	-	TRBV6-1	TGTGCCAGCAGACGGTTGGGGGACATGGAAGGCTACACCTTC	CASRRLGDMEGYTF
TRBJ1-1	few	-	TRBV6-2/TRBV6-3	TGTGCCAGCAGTATGGGGACTGAAGCTTTCTTT	CASSMGTEAFF
TRBJ2-1	-	TRBD2	TRBV12-3/TRBV12-4	TGTGCCAGCAGTCCTACCCCGGGACTAGCGGACAACAATGAGCAGTTCTTC	CASSPTPGLADNNEQFF
TRBJ2-3	many	-	TRBV7-2	TGTGCCAGCAGCTTAGGAGGGTCCTTCACAGATACGCAGTATTTT	CASSLGGSFTDTQYF
TRBJ1-1	-	-	TRBV20-1	TGCAGTGCTAGAGTAACGGAGCAACCGGGAGCTTTCTTT	CSARVTEQPGAFF
TRBJ1-1	few	-	TRBV6-6	TGTGCCAGCAGTTACTCAAAGAAGGGGGGCACTGAAGCTTTCTTT	CASSYSKKGGTEAFF
TRBJ1-2	few	TRBD1	TRBV12-3/TRBV12-4	TGTGCCAGCAAGGCCAGGGGGGATTACTATGGCTACACCTTC	CASKARGDYYGYTF
TRBJ2-7	-	-	TRBV20-1	TGCAGTGCTATGGTGGGGGGTAGACCCTACGAGCAGTACTTC	CSAMVGGRPYEQYF
TRBJ1-1	many	-	TRBV7-8	TGTGCCAGCAGCTTAGCGGAAACTGAAGCTTTCTTT	CASSLAETEAFF
TRBJ2-1	-	-	TRBV5-4	TGTGCCAGCAGCTTGGTTGGCGGGACACTTTCCTACAATGAGCAGTTCTTC	CASSLVGGTLSYNEQFF
TRBJ2-7	-	-	TRBV4-2	TGTGCCAGCAGCCAAGGGTCAGGGGGGAGCTCCTACGAGCAGTACTTC	CASSQGSGGSSYEQYF
TRBJ2-1	-	TRBD2	TRBV10-1	TGCGCCAGCAGTGAGTCGTCCGCGGGGGGCGATGAGCAGTTCTTC	CASSESSAGGDEQFF
TRBJ2-3	-	-	TRBV5-6	TGTGCCAGCAGTCCGGGGGGCCCACGGCAAACGCAGTATTTT	CASSPGGPRQTQYF
TRBJ2-2	-	-	TRBV5-5	TGTGCCAGCAGCTTGACTGGGGCCGGGGCCGGGGAGCTGTTTTTT	CASSLTGAGAGELFF
TRBJ1-3	many	-	TRBV7-2	TGTGCCAGCAGCTTAAATGAGGGAAACACCATATATTTT	CASSLNEGNTIYF
TRBJ1-5	-	-	TRBV12-3/TRBV12-4	TGTGCCAGCAGTTTAGGTGGGGGTTTTCAGCCCCAGCATTTT	CASSLGGGFQPQHF
TRBJ1-2	few	TRBD1	TRBV7-2	TGTGCCAGCAGCCCCACAGGACAGGGTGGAGGTGGCTACACCTTC	CASSPTGQGGGGYTF